This TCR beta chain was profiled in a study of T cell changes during pregnancy in multiple sclerosis. Libraries were prepared by immunoSEQ multiplex PCR; TCRdb keeps only in-frame clonotypes and omits some of them. The repertoire consists of tens of thousands of clones, with roughly nine tenths occurring once and the leading ten covering around 1.6%. The CDR3 length is 14 residues. Per germline, CDR1 SGHRS and CDR2 YFSETQ. V was pared by 3 bases and J by 4 bases, with 10 bases between. The sample consisted of peripheral blood, taken after pregnancy. This receptor was obtained from a female donor with multiple sclerosis, enrolled in a pregnancy study. The chain couples TRBV5-1 to TRBJ2-2; D gene ambiguous. CDR3 region: CASSSPILTGELFF. For the CDR3, the DNA is TGCGCCAGCAGCTCCCCTATCCTCACCGGGGAGCTGTTTTTT. Drawing the rest from reference TRBV5-1 and TRBJ2-2, the complete variable domain is KAGVTQTPRYLIKTRGQQVTLSCSPISGHRSVSWYQQTPGQGLQFLFEYFSETQRNKGNFPGRFSGRQFSNSRSEMNVSTLELGDSALYLCASSSPILTGELFFGEGSRLTVL.